This T cell receptor beta chain was sequenced in a study of blood T cell repertoires in COVID-19. The wider study: Samples representing acute and convalescent COVID-19 were sourced from the United States, Italy and Spain. T cells, B-cell-depleted T cells, or PBMCs supplied cDNA or gDNA.

Per the authors' pipeline: Reference gene primer amplification in the assay estimated nucleated cell counts. Method: immunoSEQ multiplex PCR; TCRdb's copy keeps in-frame clones and lacks some. The V and J calls and clone size were taken over from that table, and D and trimming were inferred from the DNA. The sample lists about 71,000 clones, more than 75% occurring once. CDR3 length equals 16 residues. Trimming at V came to 5 bases and at J to 1 base, leaving 5 bases not matched to a gene. Germline V gene data show CDR1 as MNHNY and CDR2 as SVGAGI (reference sequence). This TCR derives from a woman aged 80 or over with acute or convalescent COVID-19. The specimen was peripheral blood. The chain joins TRBV6-6 to TRBJ2-2, with 9 nucleotides matching TRBD1. CDR3 DNA: TGTGCCAGCAGTCCCCCGGGACAGGGGAACACCGGGGAGCTGTTTTTT. Translated: CASSPPGQGNTGELFF.